This is a list of T cell receptor beta chains from one sample in a study of regulatory T cells in long-lasting Graves disease. In TCRdb, the multiplex PCR reads were re-called with MiXCR into one record per CDR3 protein. Here the sample spans fewer than 450,000 distinct CDR3 sequences, around 24% being singletons. The material sequenced was peripheral blood mononuclear cells (PBMCs), taken when the disease was refractory, from a patient treated with antithyroid drugs. The receptors here all came from a female donor with Graves disease. The CDR3 runs from the conserved cysteine through the conserved F or W. D genes are given only for firm matches. Clone sizes are given selectively: once, few, many, or a class where the clone is expanded.

J | size | D | V | DNA | CDR3
TRBJ2-5 | - | - | TRBV9 | TGTGCCAGCAGCGTCGAAGCGGCGCCGAGAGAGACCCAGTACTTC | CASSVEAAPRETQYF
TRBJ2-7 | - | TRBD2 | TRBV7-2 | TGTGCCAGCAGCTTCCCCAGAGCGGGAGGGCCCATCTACGAGCAGTACTTC | CASSFPRAGGPIYEQYF
TRBJ2-1 | few | - | TRBV28 | TGTGCCAGCAGCGCGGCGTTGGCGGGGACCTACAATGAGCAGTTCTTC | CASSAALAGTYNEQFF
TRBJ1-6 | many | - | TRBV28 | TGTGCCAGCACGGTTCTCCTAGGCCCCACGAATTCACCCCTCCACTTT | CASTVLLGPTNSPLHF
TRBJ2-4 | few | - | TRBV15 | TGTGCCACCAGCAGAGATTTGGGGGGTTGGGACATTCAGTACTTC | CATSRDLGGWDIQYF
TRBJ2-5 | many | - | TRBV7-9 | TGTGCCAGCAGCCCTACTACGGAGACCCAGTACTTC | CASSPTTETQYF
TRBJ2-7 | - | TRBD1 | TRBV20-1 | TGCAGTGCTAGAGTTCCGGGACAGGGGGCCTACGAGCAGTACTTC | CSARVPGQGAYEQYF
TRBJ1-5 | many | - | TRBV28 | TGTGCCAGCAGTAGTAACAGGCCCCTCAATCAGCCCCAGCATTTT | CASSSNRPLNQPQHF
TRBJ1-1 | few | - | TRBV7-9 | TGTGCCAGCAGCCCGGCGTCCCTAAACAAGAACACTGAAGCTTTCTTT | CASSPASLNKNTEAFF
TRBJ2-7 | few | - | TRBV7-2 | TGTGCCAGCAGCCAGGGTGGCAGGTTGGACTTC | CASSQGGRLDF
TRBJ2-7 | many | TRBD1 | TRBV20-1 | TGCAGTGCTTTGGGTGTGGGACAGGGCGGATACGAGCAGTACTTC | CSALGVGQGGYEQYF
TRBJ1-2 | few | - | TRBV5-1 | TGCGCCAGCAGCTTGGCTTTTTACAGACCACTAGGAGAGAATAACTATGGCTACACCTTC | CASSLAFYRPLGENNYGYTF
TRBJ2-7 | many | TRBD1 | TRBV11-2 | TGTGCCAGCAGCTCCCTCCGACAGACCGGACAGGTCTACGAGCAGTACTTC | CASSSLRQTGQVYEQYF
TRBJ1-1 | once | TRBD1 | TRBV29-1 | TGCAGCCTTCATGGGCAGGGGGCTGAAGCTTTCTTT | CSLHGQGAEAFF
TRBJ1-2 | - | - | TRBV4-3 | TGCGCCAGCAGCCAAGCGGAGGGGAGGGAATATGGCTACACCTTC | CASSQAEGREYGYTF
TRBJ2-5 | many | - | TRBV28 | TGTGCCAGCAGTTTAAGCGGGACAGAGGTACGGGAGACCCAGTACTTC | CASSLSGTEVRETQYF
TRBJ1-4 | many | - | TRBV30 | TGTGCCTGGAGTGAAGGGGTCGTATCTAATGAAAAACTGTTTTTT | CAWSEGVVSNEKLFF
TRBJ1-5 | many | - | TRBV28 | TGTGCCAGCAGTAAAGCCATCCACAGGGTACGCAATCAGCCCCAGCATTTT | CASSKAIHRVRNQPQHF
TRBJ1-1 | - | - | TRBV3-1 | TGTGCCAGCAGCAACCGGGACGGGAACACTGAAGCTTTCTTT | CASSNRDGNTEAFF
TRBJ1-2 | - | - | TRBV7-3 | TGTGCCAGCAGCTTAACAGGGGCGGATGGCTACACCTTC | CASSLTGADGYTF
TRBJ2-5 | - | TRBD2 | TRBV7-2 | TGTGCCAGCAGCTTAGCGCCTAGCGGGGGCGATCAAGAGACCCAGTACTTC | CASSLAPSGGDQETQYF
TRBJ2-7 | many | - | TRBV6-1 | TGTGCCAGCAGTAACGGCAGGGTGGGAGAGCAGTACTTC | CASSNGRVGEQYF
TRBJ2-7 | many | - | TRBV28 | TGTGCCAGCAGTCCCCCGGGACGGATGCCCCCCTACGAGCAGTACTTC | CASSPPGRMPPYEQYF
TRBJ2-7 | - | - | TRBV20-1 | TGCAGTGCTAGTAAGCCCCCCCAGGGCGAGCAGTACTTC | CSASKPPQGEQYF
TRBJ2-1 | few | TRBD2 | TRBV18 | TGTGCCAGCTCATCTCTAGCGGGAGTCTACAATGAGCAGTTCTTC | CASSSLAGVYNEQFF
TRBJ2-3 | few | - | TRBV7-6 | TGTGCCAGCAGCTTGGTATTTTCAGATACGCAGTATTTT | CASSLVFSDTQYF
TRBJ2-7 | - | TRBD2 | TRBV27 | TGTGCCAGCAGTCTGGCGGGGGGTAGTCTCGAGCAGTACTTC | CASSLAGGSLEQYF
TRBJ1-2 | many | - | TRBV7-8 | TGTGCCAGCAGCTTAGCGTCCAACCGGGGCTATGGCTACACCTTC | CASSLASNRGYGYTF
TRBJ1-3 | - | - | TRBV7-2 | TGTGCCAGCAGCTTATCCAGGACTGGAAACACCATATATTTT | CASSLSRTGNTIYF
TRBJ2-7 | - | TRBD2 | TRBV6-1 | TGTGCCAGCAGTGAACAGGCTAGCGGGAGGCTCTCATCGCGGCAGTACTTC | CASSEQASGRLSSRQYF
TRBJ1-5 | few | TRBD1 | TRBV28 | TGTGCCAGCAGCCCGGGACAGGGGTTGTTGGAGCCCCAGCATTTT | CASSPGQGLLEPQHF
TRBJ1-2 | many | - | TRBV5-1 | TGCGCCAGCAGTTACGAGGCTAACTATGGCTACACCTTC | CASSYEANYGYTF
TRBJ1-5 | few | - | TRBV2 | TGTGCCAGTGCTCAGGCAGGGGAGAATCAGCCCCAGCATTTT | CASAQAGENQPQHF
TRBJ1-1 | many | - | TRBV12-3/TRBV12-4 | TGTGCCAGCAGTCTGACATCGGGTGGGGCTGAAGCTTTCTTT | CASSLTSGGAEAFF
TRBJ1-1 | - | - | TRBV6-2/TRBV6-3 | TGTGCCAGCAGCCTCCAGGTTAAGACTGAAGCTTTCTTT | CASSLQVKTEAFF
TRBJ2-3 | - | TRBD2 | TRBV12-3/TRBV12-4 | TGTGCCAGCAGCCGACTAGCAAACACAGATACGCAGTATTTT | CASSRLANTDTQYF